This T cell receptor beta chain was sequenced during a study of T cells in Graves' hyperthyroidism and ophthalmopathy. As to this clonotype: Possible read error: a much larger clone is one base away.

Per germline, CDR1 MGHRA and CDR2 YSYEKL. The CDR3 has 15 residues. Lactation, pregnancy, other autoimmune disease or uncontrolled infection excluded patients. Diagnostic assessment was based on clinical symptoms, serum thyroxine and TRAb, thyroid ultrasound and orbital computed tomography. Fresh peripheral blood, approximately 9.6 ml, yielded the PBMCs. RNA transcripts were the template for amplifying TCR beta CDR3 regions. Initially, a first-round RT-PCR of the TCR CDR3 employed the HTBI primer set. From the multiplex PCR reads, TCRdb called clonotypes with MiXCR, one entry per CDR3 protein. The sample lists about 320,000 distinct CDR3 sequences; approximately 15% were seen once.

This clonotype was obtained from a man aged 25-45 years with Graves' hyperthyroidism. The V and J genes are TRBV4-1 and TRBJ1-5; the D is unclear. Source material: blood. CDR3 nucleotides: TGCGCCAGCAGCCAACTCGCCGGAAGCAATCAGCCCCCGCATTTT. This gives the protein CASSQLAGSNQPPHF.